This T cell receptor beta chain was obtained from a study of identical twins. Whole-study findings and limits: The same donors were not followed; conclusions instead depended on cross-sectional statistical analysis. For cord blood, abundant beta clonotypes had fewer insertions, unlike memory repertoires, which showed none.

cDNA molecules carried unique molecular identifiers, and template switching added a universal primer site. One entry per CDR3 protein results from TCRdb running MiXCR on the 5' RACE reads. This table has around 220,000 distinct CDR3 sequences, around an eighth appearing once. Germline V gives CDR1 DFQATT, CDR2 SNEGSKA (reference sequence). The ends lost 6 bases at V and 4 bases at J; junction bases unmatched: 11. The CDR3 runs 14 residues. A remark on this clonotype: Its antigen is not known.

Every sampled donor was Caucasian and healthy. Sequenced input: memory (CD45RO+) T cells sorted from blood. The chain couples TRBV20-1 to TRBJ1-2, with 7 bases aligning to TRBD1. This sequence was found in a young woman in good health. CDR3 sequence (DNA): TGCAGTGCGGTACCGACAGGGATCGGCTATGGCTACACCTTC. It encodes CSAVPTGIGYGYTF.